The sequence of this T cell receptor beta chain was determined in a study of T cells in localized non-small cell lung cancer (dated by TCRdb to about 2020). A note on the overall study: Comparing tumors with uninvolved tumor-adjacent lungs, the study looked at the T cell repertoires of approximately 250 patients with early-stage NSCLC. A mean age of around 66 years was recorded for the NSCLC patients, of whom some 130 were male and 85 to 110 were female. The cohort was made up of around 220 treatment-naive NSCLC patients whose localized lung tumors had been resected. Broader findings and caveats from the paper: Uninvolved tumor-adjacent lung showed the highest T cell clonality, higher than tumor, which suggests more focused antigenic responses in the adjacent lung. Multi-region tumor sequencing was not performed, so intratumor heterogeneity could not be excluded. Because the study design was exploratory, TCR variables were selected using unadjusted p-values without false-discovery rate correction. Longer overall survival was associated with higher T cell density in blood, whereas shorter survival was associated with higher clonality in adjacent lung. A median of around 57 of the top 100 tumor clones turned up in the paired uninvolved adjacent lung, and roughly 28 of those clones also ranked among the top 100 of that same adjacent lung.

The germline V gene (reference sequence) specifies MNHEY as CDR1 and SMNVEV as CDR2. V and J are truncated by 2 bases and 8 bases respectively, leaving an intervening sequence of 7 bases. The cysteine opens and the phenylalanine closes a CDR3 of 13 amino acids. Of the read, only the CDR3 DNA is kept; its 39 bases are in frame from base 1. This clone was recorded a few times. The specificity of this receptor is unknown. The input lacks base qualities; no much larger clone sits a single base away. TCR beta CDR3 regions were sequenced from DNA using the immunoSEQ Assay. The source study handled its data this way. To compute T cell density, TCR beta template counts were normalized to usable DNA, which was estimated by amplifying housekeeping genes. Richness was estimated with the preseqR package, extrapolating to 400,000 templates for PBMC samples and 120,000 templates for tissue samples. Clonality was defined by subtracting Pielou's evenness from one. Tissue-enriched TCRs were identified by differential abundance testing using productive amino-acid clonotypes, minimum total count 5 and alpha 0.1. The Jaccard Index and the Morisita Overlap Index were used to measure repertoire overlap between compartments. GLIPH clustered TCR beta CDR3s with public tetramer-defined viral CDR3s; viral motifs required at least three viral sequences plus V-gene enrichment. TCRdb re-hosts the immuneACCESS table, in-frame sequences only. Its copies lack some clones; in the studies checked, an unresolved V gene accounts for under half of them, and the cause for the rest is not known. V and J calls and clone size are given by that table; D and trimming were obtained from the DNA. This sample comprises 28,000 or so clones, about 85% of them detected only once. Roughly 9% of the sample belongs to the ten largest clones.

At diagnosis, peripheral blood, uninvolved tumor-adjacent lung and tumor were collected and were preserved as a mix of fresh-frozen and FFPE material. For TCR repertoire profiling, blood samples were analyzed as peripheral blood mononuclear cells. Recombination linked TRBV27 to TRBJ1-6; too little of a D gene remains to name it. The clonotype was recovered from a man between 40 and 70 years old with stage III squamous cell lung carcinoma. Sequenced material: peripheral blood, taken before any cancer treatment. The nucleotide sequence is given as TGTGCCAGCAGTTTAATCTGGTATTCACCCCTCCACTTT. This encodes CASSLIWYSPLHF.